This T cell receptor (beta chain) was retrieved from a study of blood T cell repertoires in COVID-19. Clones were sequenced by immunoSEQ multiplex PCR, and TCRdb holds only the in-frame ones, with some missing. The sample lists over 130,000 clones; 65% to 90% were seen once. Germline assignment: CDR1 DFQATT and CDR2 SNEGSKA (reference sequence). The CDR3 has 15 amino acids. V gave up 3 bases and J gave up 1 base, with 15 bases separating them. The TCR originated in a man in his fifties or sixties with acute or convalescent COVID-19. The source material was peripheral blood. The gene calls are TRBV20-1 and TRBJ2-5, with D maybe TRBD2 (6 bases). The CDR3 sequence: CSASTPRDSQETQYF. CDR3 DNA sequence: TGCAGTGCTAGTACCCCGAGGGACTCCCAAGAGACCCAGTACTTC.